Below are 16 T cell receptor beta chains sequenced from a single sample in a study of HIV-infected patients and healthy controls. About 500 ng RNA was reverse transcribed with alpha and beta constant-region primers. Each of the alpha and beta chains got its own library through chain-specific third strand synthesis with indices. TCRdb used MiXCR to reprocess the 5' RACE reads, holding one entry per CDR3 protein. The table includes 19,000 or so distinct CDR3 sequences, 12% detected once. No cell fractionation was done, so the repertoire covers all unsorted peripheral blood T cells. The specimen sequenced was blood. The receptors originated from an adult in good health.

The chain links TRBV4-3 to TRBJ2-6, with D hard to call. Germline CDR1 reads LGHNA; CDR2 reads YSLEER. V was clipped by 3 bases and J by 0 bases, with 9 bases between them. This CDR3 region has 16 residues. CDR3 DNA: TGCGCCAGCAGCCATCTTCTTAGCTCTGGGGCCAACGTCCTGACTTTC. This translates into CASSHLLSSGANVLTF.

This clonotype has ten or more counts. For the CDR3, the DNA is TGCGCCAGCAGCCTCGCCGGGACAGGGGTGATTCAGCCCCAGCATTTT. This encodes CASSLAGTGVIQPQHF. This chain joins TRBV4-1 and TRBJ1-5; the match to TRBD1 covers 10 bases. The CDR3 has 16 amino acids. The germline V gene encodes CDR1 MGHRA and CDR2 YSYEKL. V dropped 4 bases and J dropped 6; count of bases not matched to a gene: 9.

This clonotype was seen just once. The V and J genes are TRBV6-6 and TRBJ2-3; tentatively, D is TRBD1 (6 bases). CDR3 length: 15 amino acids. Trimming took 0 bases from V and 0 from J, leaving 7 bases between them. Germline V gene lookup returns CDR1 MNHNY and CDR2 SVGAGI (reference sequence). The CDR3 bases are TGTGCCAGCAGTTACTCGGACAGAAGCACAGATACGCAGTATTTT. As protein: CASSYSDRSTDTQYF.

This clonotype came up many times. The chain recombines TRBV28 with TRBJ2-2, with D perhaps being TRBD1 or TRBD2 (5 bases each). The V gene's germline CDR1 is MDHEN and CDR2 SYDVKM. The CDR3 spans 16 residues. V gave up 5 bases and J gave up 3 bases, with 16 bases separating them. The CDR3 sequence: CASSDWGSRDTGELFF. The CDR3 DNA sequence: TGTGCCAGCAGTGATTGGGGGAGTAGGGACACCGGGGAGCTGTTTTTT.

The chain joins TRBV12-3 or TRBV12-4 to TRBJ1-2; no reliable D call. This CDR3 spans 12 amino acids. Trimming cost V 5 bases and J 8 bases, with 12 bases left between them. The CDR3 protein is CASSAGDTGYTF. The CDR3 DNA reads as TGTGCCAGCAGTGCCGGAGACACGGGCTACACCTTC.

The V gene is TRBV18, the J gene TRBJ2-2, with D perhaps matching TRBD1 (6 bases). This CDR3 comprises 14 residues. Germline CDR1 is KGHSH and CDR2 is LQKENI. Trimming pared 3 bases from V and 5 bases from J, leaving 10 bases between. CDR3 in amino acids: CASSPDSVTGELFF. CDR3 nucleotide sequence: TGTGCCAGCTCACCGGACAGCGTGACCGGGGAGCTGTTTTTT.

This clonotype counts as medium-sized. The chain links TRBV4-3 to TRBJ1-1; possible D gene TRBD1, 5 bases. The V and J ends lost 0 bases and 4 bases respectively, with 9 bases between them. Per germline, CDR1 LGHNA and CDR2 YSLEER. This CDR3 comprises 14 residues. The CDR3 here is CASSQEYRLTEAFF. Here the CDR3 DNA reads TGCGCCAGCAGCCAAGAGTACAGGCTCACTGAAGCTTTCTTT.

This clonotype was found a few times. The chain employs TRBV20-1 and TRBJ2-2, with 13 bases identical to TRBD2. V shed 4 bases, J shed 4 bases, and the junction held 6 bases outside the gene matches. The CDR3 has 16 amino acids. In germline, CDR1 is DFQATT, CDR2 SNEGSKA (reference sequence). This CDR3 is CSATRLAGGGTGELFF. The CDR3 coding sequence is TGCAGTGCTACTAGACTAGCGGGGGGCGGCACCGGGGAGCTGTTTTTT.

This clonotype was recorded at least ten times. CDR3 residues: CASSQGGQPQHF. For the CDR3, the DNA is TGTGCCAGCAGCCAGGGGGGTCAGCCCCAGCATTTT. The V gene is TRBV5-6, the J gene TRBJ1-5; TRBD1 agrees at 7 bases. V lost 4 bases, J lost 6 bases, and 1 base stayed unmatched. The CDR3 runs 12 residues. The germline gives CDR1 SGHDT, CDR2 YYEEEE.

By its share, this clonotype is medium-sized. The chain employs TRBV20-1 and TRBJ1-1; D not resolved. Germline CDR1 is DFQATT and CDR2 is SNEGSKA (reference sequence). The V and J ends lost 4 bases and 10 bases respectively, with 22 bases between them. CDR3 length equals 14 residues. The CDR3 nucleotides read TGCAGTGCTACCCAGGCGGGCCTGGCAAGATCAGCTTTCTTT. This gives the protein CSATQAGLARSAFF.

This clonotype came up many times. The V call is TRBV5-4, the J call TRBJ2-3; D not resolved. This CDR3 has 14 amino acids. Germline V gives CDR1 SGHNT, CDR2 YYREEE (reference sequence). V dropped 4 bases and J dropped 3 bases, with 12 bases sitting between them. CDR3 protein: CASSPGGETDTQYF. Written as DNA, the CDR3 is TGTGCCAGCAGCCCCGGCGGAGAAACAGATACGCAGTATTTT.

A few counts support this clonotype. The gene calls are TRBV4-3 and TRBJ2-1; 13 bases are shared with TRBD2. V was pared by 4 bases and J by 9 bases, with 12 bases of the junction left unmatched. The CDR3 has 17 amino acids. The germline V gene has CDR1 LGHNA and CDR2 YSLEER. The CDR3 coding sequence is TGCGCCAGCAGCCTCCACAGGGGGGGACTAGCGGGGATTGAGCAGTTCTTC. It specifies CASSLHRGGLAGIEQFF.

This clonotype was seen at least ten times. The V gene is TRBV20-1, the J gene TRBJ1-4; 7 nucleotides line up with TRBD1. The CDR3 is 15 residues long. Germline assignment: CDR1 DFQATT and CDR2 SNEGSKA (reference sequence). V shed 5 bases and J 6 bases; nucleotides not matched to a gene: 12. CDR3 sequence: CSAPQPGTAYEKLFF. CDR3 nucleotide sequence: TGCAGTGCTCCCCAACCCGGGACAGCATATGAAAAACTGTTTTTT.

This clonotype was seen many times. The J gene is TRBJ1-6, the V gene TRBV5-1, with D tentatively TRBD1 (5 bases). The CDR3 totals 15 residues. Germline values: CDR1 SGHRS, CDR2 YFSETQ. Trimming stripped 7 bases from V and 7 bases from J, with 18 bases between. CDR3 nucleotide sequence: TGCGCCAGCCGGACGGGAAAGGGGTACAATTCACCCCTCCACTTT. It encodes CASRTGKGYNSPLHF.

Ten or more counts support this clonotype. CDR3 sequence reads: CASSGDFPTTQYF. DNA of the CDR3: TGTGCCAGCAGTGGGGACTTCCCAACCACGCAGTATTTT. The chain carries TRBV6-2 or TRBV6-3 and TRBJ2-3; D perhaps matches TRBD2 (6 bases). Per the germline V gene, CDR1 is MNHEY and CDR2 is SVGEGT. Trimming took off 5 bases at V and 9 bases at J, with 15 bases between the two ends. CDR3 length equals 13 residues.

In this sample, this clonotype turned up many times. The J gene is TRBJ2-3, the V gene TRBV7-2, with D possibly called TRBD1 or TRBD2 (5 bases each). The V and J ends lost 6 bases and 0 bases respectively, with 10 bases between them. Germline V lookup: CDR1 SGHTA, CDR2 FQGNSA. The CDR3 totals 14 residues. In DNA form, the CDR3 reads TGTGCCAGCAGGTACCGGGACAGCACAGATACGCAGTATTTT. Translation: CASRYRDSTDTQYF.